Sequencing of this T cell receptor beta chain was carried out in a study of OX40 agonist ivuxolimab in advanced cancers. About the research overall: Enrollees could have had prior anti-PD-1, anti-PD-L1 or anti-CTLA-4 therapy, which 30% to 50% had received.

A note on this clone: Its antigen is as yet unknown.

The assay was immunoSEQ multiplex PCR, and TCRdb's table has in-frame clones only and misses some. Altogether some 69,000 clones are present, about 88% being singletons, with the ten largest covering 3% to 4%. The CDR3 is made up of 11 amino acids. Germline CDR1 is SGHRS and CDR2 is YFSETQ. V lost 5 bases, J lost 9 bases, and 11 bases lay in between. Whole-study results and caveats: The 0.1-3.0 mg/kg partial responders had among the lowest clonal expansion. On average, CD8+ T cells had more expanded clones than CD4+.

The sequence was collected from an adult with an advanced solid tumor such as melanoma, head and neck, liver or kidney cancer. Source: CD4+ or CD8+ T cells sorted from blood, taken in a trial of the OX40 agonist ivuxolimab. The V call is TRBV5-1, the J call TRBJ1-1; possible D gene TRBD1, 5 bases. DNA for the CDR3: TGCGCCAGCAGAGGGGAGGGGCAAGCTTTCTTT. Encoded protein: CASRGEGQAFF.